The source of this TCR beta chain is a study of T-cell memory formation after mild COVID-19. Overall study results and limits: Clones that contracted clustered mainly in CM and EM if CD4+ and in EMRA if CD8+.

Constant-segment-primed 5'RACE gave TCR alpha and TCR beta cDNA libraries with sample barcodes and UMIs. Each CDR3 protein gets one entry after TCRdb re-called the 5' RACE reads with MiXCR. The repertoire holds more than 250,000 distinct CDR3 sequences, with around 17% as singletons. Worth noting for this clonotype: The antigen remains unidentified.

The specimen sequenced was PBMCs or a T cell subset sorted from them (not recorded which). This sequence was found in a man younger than 30 who had mild COVID-19 (a few samples of this study predate the infection). Cell type and time point are not known.

CDR3 region: CASSIRLAQETQYF. The CDR3 DNA reads as TGTGCCAGCAGCATACGACTAGCCCAAGAGACCCAGTACTTC. The chain recombines TRBV5-6 with TRBJ2-5, with TRBD2 matching 7 bases. The CDR3 loop spans 14 amino acids. Germline V lookup: CDR1 SGHDT, CDR2 YYEEEE. J gave up 1 base and V 4 bases, and 4 bases lay outside the gene matches.